The source of this T cell receptor (beta chain) is a study of cytomegalovirus exposure and HLA in healthy donors. In the study overall: Unique TCR beta sequences numbering approximately 120 million came from around 180 million T cells in an earlier analysis.

Study-level results: Earlier analysis found most TCR beta V segments productive about 87% or about 30% of the time.

About this clone: The antigen is unknown.

Use of 60 Vbeta and 13 Jbeta primers characterized the PCR. The assay was immunoSEQ multiplex PCR, and TCRdb's table has in-frame clones only and misses some. The sample holds around 110,000 clones, around 64% seen once. CDR3 length: 17 residues. The V and J genes are TRBV21-1 and TRBJ1-5; TRBD1, as called in the table, went unchecked against the DNA. TRBV21-1 is shown as a pseudogene. Sequenced: PBMCs. This receptor was obtained from a woman aged 25 to 45 in good health and CMV-seronegative. CDR3 bases: TGTGCCAGCAGCACCGACAGGGGCATTTTAAGCAATCAGCCCCAGCATTTT. Its protein product is CASSTDRGILSNQPQHF.